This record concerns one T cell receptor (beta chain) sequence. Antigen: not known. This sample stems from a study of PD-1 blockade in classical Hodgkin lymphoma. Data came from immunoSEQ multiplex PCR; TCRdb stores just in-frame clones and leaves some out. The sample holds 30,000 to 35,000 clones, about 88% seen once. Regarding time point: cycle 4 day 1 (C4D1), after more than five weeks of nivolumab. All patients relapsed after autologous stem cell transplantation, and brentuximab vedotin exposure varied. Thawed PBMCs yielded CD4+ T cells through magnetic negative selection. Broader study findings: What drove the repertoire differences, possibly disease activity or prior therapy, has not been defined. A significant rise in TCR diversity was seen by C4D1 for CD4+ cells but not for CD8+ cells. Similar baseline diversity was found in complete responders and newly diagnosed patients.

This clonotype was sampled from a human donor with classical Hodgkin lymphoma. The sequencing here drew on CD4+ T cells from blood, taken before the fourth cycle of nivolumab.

The CDR3 nucleotides read TGTGCCAGCAGCTTGGAGGGGATTGTCTACGAGCAGTACTTC. Translating gives CASSLEGIVYEQYF. The rearrangement joins TRBV5-5 to TRBJ2-7; perhaps TRBD1 as D (5 bases). There are 14 residues in the CDR3. Germline V gene data show CDR1 as SGHKS and CDR2 as YYEKEE (reference sequence). Trimming shortened V by 0 bases and J by 3 bases, and 10 bases separated the two germline ends.